This is a list of T cell receptor beta chains from one sample in a study of tumor-infiltrating lymphocytes in localized non-small cell lung cancer. Generated by immunoSEQ multiplex PCR, the TCRdb table keeps only in-frame clones and is missing some. The table has some 15,000 clones, more than 80% seen once. Sequenced input: lung tumor tissue. These receptors all come from a human donor with non-small cell lung cancer. The CDR3 runs from the conserved cysteine through the conserved F or W. Each record gives: J gene, D gene, V gene, clone size, CDR3 DNA, CDR3 protein. The D gene is left open where the match is weak. Not all rows give a size; the values are once, few, many and, for expanded clones, a class.

TRBJ1-5 | . | TRBV7-8 | . | TGTGCCAGCAGCCCGTTAGGGAACCCCCCGGGACCCCAGCATTTT | CASSPLGNPPGPQHF
TRBJ2-6 | . | TRBV4-3 | . | TGCGCCAGCAGCCAAGATTCCTCCTCTGGGGCCAACGTCCTGACTTTC | CASSQDSSSGANVLTF
TRBJ2-7 | TRBD2 | TRBV7-2 | . | TGTGCCAGCAGCCTAGGGACTAGCGGGACCTACGAGCAGTACTTC | CASSLGTSGTYEQYF
TRBJ2-3 | . | TRBV15 | . | TGTGCCACCAGCAGAGATACAGATACGCAGTATTTT | CATSRDTDTQYF
TRBJ2-1 | . | TRBV19 | . | TGTGCCAGTAGTATCCCCTATGCGGACTATCGGAATGAGCAGTTCTTC | CASSIPYADYRNEQFF
TRBJ2-1 | TRBD2 | TRBV12-5 | . | TGTGCTAGTGCTCTTTCTAGCGGGAGGGGAGGAAATGAGCAGTTCTTC | CASALSSGRGGNEQFF
TRBJ2-7 | . | TRBV6-5 | few | TGTGCCAGCAGTTACTCGAGAACCTACGAGCAGTACTTC | CASSYSRTYEQYF
TRBJ2-7 | TRBD2 | TRBV23-1 | . | TGCGCCAGCGGTAGGAGGTCAGAGCCGGCTAGCGGGAGCTCCTACGAGCAGTACTTC | CASGRRSEPASGSSYEQYF
TRBJ1-6 | . | TRBV4-3 | . | TGCGCCAGCAGCCAGGGGGGGTATAATTCACCCCTCCACTTT | CASSQGGYNSPLHF
TRBJ1-2 | . | TRBV11-3 | . | TGTGCCAGCAGCTTGGAAAGGCGAGGCTACACCTTC | CASSLERRGYTF
TRBJ2-7 | . | TRBV5-1 | few | TGCGCCAGCAGCCCTGACAGGAACTACGAGCAGTACTTC | CASSPDRNYEQYF
TRBJ2-7 | TRBD2 | TRBV7-2 | . | TGTGCCAGCAGCTGGGGACTAGCGGGTTCGTACTTC | CASSWGLAGSYF
TRBJ2-7 | . | TRBV5-5 | . | TGTGCCAGCAGCTTGGGGCTAGACTTTTACGAGCAGTACTTC | CASSLGLDFYEQYF
TRBJ2-1 | TRBD2 | TRBV4-3 | . | TGCGCCAGCAGCCAAGATCAGAGCGGGAGGGCCAGGAATGAGCAGTTCTTC | CASSQDQSGRARNEQFF
TRBJ1-1 | . | TRBV30 | few | TGTGCCTGGAGAGACGGGAGCCGAGGTATGAACACTGAAGCTTTCTTT | CAWRDGSRGMNTEAFF
TRBJ2-7 | . | TRBV6-6 | once | TGTGCCAGCAGCCTCTCCACCTACGAGCAGTACTTC | CASSLSTYEQYF
TRBJ1-1 | . | TRBV30 | few | TGTGCCTGGCAACAGGGAAACACTGAAGCTTTCTTT | CAWQQGNTEAFF
TRBJ2-1 | . | TRBV9 | . | TGTGCCAGCAGCCTAGGGACCGTCCCCCACAATGAGCAGTTCTTC | CASSLGTVPHNEQFF
TRBJ1-1 | . | TRBV5-1 | . | TGCGCCAGCAGCTTTATAGGGTGGGGCACTGAAGCTTTCTTT | CASSFIGWGTEAFF
TRBJ2-1 | TRBD1 | TRBV5-1 | . | TGCGCCAGCAGCCTACAGGGGGCCGATGAGCAGTTCTTC | CASSLQGADEQFF
TRBJ2-5 | . | TRBV7-2 | . | TGTGCCAGCAGCTGGCGGGACGAAGAGACCCAGTACTTC | CASSWRDEETQYF
TRBJ2-7 | . | TRBV7-2 | . | TGTGCCAGCAGCCCGCACAGTGCCCAGCCCTACGAGCAGTACTTC | CASSPHSAQPYEQYF
TRBJ1-1 | . | TRBV7-9 | . | TGTGCCAGCAGCTTAACTCGGCAGGGTTATGTCCCTGAAGCTTTCTTT | CASSLTRQGYVPEAFF
TRBJ2-7 | . | TRBV6-1 | once | TGTGCCAGCTTGGGGGGAGTCTACGAGCAGTACTTC | CASLGGVYEQYF
TRBJ1-3 | . | TRBV5-4 | once | TGTGCCAGCAGCTTGGGGACGCGCTCTGGAAACACCATATATTTT | CASSLGTRSGNTIYF
TRBJ2-3 | . | TRBV4-3 | few | TGCGCCAGCAGCCAAGATCGGACCCGAAGCACAGATACGCAGTATTTT | CASSQDRTRSTDTQYF
TRBJ2-1 | . | TRBV2 | . | TGTGCCAGCAGTGGTCAAGGGCGACGGGATGAGCAGTTCTTC | CASSGQGRRDEQFF